The next 25 T cell receptor beta chains were all read from a single sample in a study of T-cell reconstitution after alpha-beta-depleted transplantation in children. The TCRbeta library was prepared with unique molecular identifiers. In TCRdb, the PCR reads were re-called with MiXCR into one record per CDR3 protein. The sample contains just under 350,000 distinct CDR3 sequences, around 15% of which appear only once. The starting material was PBMCs, mostly from graft donor cells, obtained 360 days after TCRalphabeta/CD19-depleted stem cell transplant. The origin of the receptors is a male patient aged 2-9 years who had a stem cell transplant for acute lymphoblastic leukemia, so the T cells may come from the graft donor.

This clonotype was observed many times. V usage is TRBV20-1 and J usage is TRBJ2-1, with D maybe TRBD1 (6 bases). The germline V gene has CDR1 DFQATT and CDR2 SNEGSKA (reference sequence). The CDR3 length is 15 residues. Deletions cut 5 bases from V and 1 base from J, with 15 bases between. The chain's CDR3 is CSALGGQFSYNEQFF. CDR3 nucleotide sequence: TGCAGTGCTCTAGGGGGTCAGTTTTCCTACAATGAGCAGTTCTTC.

This clonotype was picked up many times. The chain uses TRBV28 and TRBJ2-7, with D possibly matching TRBD2 (5 bases). There are 16 residues in the CDR3. CDR1 is MDHEN and CDR2 is SYDVKM in the germline V gene. Trimming cost V 2 bases and J 2 bases, with 16 bases left between them. The CDR3 loop is CASSLSGGWATYEQYF. The CDR3 DNA sequence: TGTGCCAGCAGTTTAAGCGGAGGCTGGGCTACCTACGAGCAGTACTTC.

This chain connects TRBV3-1 to TRBJ2-2, with D perhaps matching TRBD1 (6 bases). In germline, CDR1 is LGHDT, CDR2 YNNKEL (reference sequence). The V and J ends lost 1 base and 1 base respectively, with 10 bases between them. This CDR3 is 16 amino acids long. The CDR3 here is CASSQVGRGNTGELFF. For the CDR3, the DNA is TGTGCCAGCAGCCAAGTGGGCAGGGGGAACACCGGGGAGCTGTTTTTT.

This clonotype came up a few times. In DNA form, the CDR3 reads TGCGCCAGCAGCTTGGGTGCCCAAAGAGCCACAGATACGCAGTATTTT. It translates to CASSLGAQRATDTQYF. The chain combines TRBV5-1 with TRBJ2-3; D gene ambiguous. This CDR3 is built from 16 residues. Germline lookup yields CDR1 SGHRS and CDR2 YFSETQ. The V end was cut by 0 bases, the J end by 2 bases, with 13 bases between.

This clonotype showed up just a few times. This chain uses TRBV7-2 with TRBJ1-6, with TRBD1 identical over 10 bases. V shed 5 bases, J shed 8 bases, and the junction held 9 bases outside the gene matches. This CDR3 is built from 16 residues. Germline lookup yields CDR1 SGHTA and CDR2 FQGNSA. CDR3 in amino acids: CASSRPPGQGDSPLHF. CDR3 nucleotides: TGTGCCAGCAGCCGCCCCCCCGGACAGGGGGATTCACCCCTCCACTTT.

This clonotype appeared a few times. This chain joins TRBV6-5 and TRBJ2-2, with TRBD2 as a possible D gene (5 bases). V lost 6 bases to trimming and J lost 3 bases, with 17 bases between them. The CDR3 contains 16 residues. Per germline, CDR1 MNHEY and CDR2 SVGAGI. This CDR3 reads CASRNWRLADTGELFF. In DNA form, the CDR3 reads TGTGCCAGCAGAAATTGGAGGCTAGCCGACACCGGGGAGCTGTTTTTT.

This clonotype was detected a few times. CDR3 sequence reads: CSARGLAGVETQYF. The DNA for the CDR3 is TGCAGTGCTAGAGGACTAGCGGGAGTGGAGACCCAGTACTTC. The V gene is TRBV20-1, the J gene TRBJ2-5; 12 positions agree with TRBD2. The CDR3 has 14 residues. CDR1 DFQATT and CDR2 SNEGSKA come from the germline V gene (reference sequence). Unmatched junction bases numbered 2, after V lost 1 base and J lost 5 bases.

Ten or more counts support this clonotype. V usage is TRBV12-3 or TRBV12-4 and J usage is TRBJ2-5; 12 bases align to TRBD2. Trimming cost V 6 bases and J 5 bases; bases outside gene matches: 7. The CDR3 length is 15 residues. CDR3 nucleotides: TGTGCCAGCAGCCTAGCGGGAGGGCCCAGGGAGACCCAGTACTTC. It is translated as CASSLAGGPRETQYF.

CDR3 sequence (DNA): TGCGCCAGCAGCCGTGGGACAGGGAACTACGAGCAGTACTTC. It codes for CASSRGTGNYEQYF. V and J are TRBV5-1 and TRBJ2-7; TRBD1 aligns across 9 bases. The CDR3 loop spans 14 amino acids. Germline lookup yields CDR1 SGHRS and CDR2 YFSETQ. V was clipped by 4 bases and J by 3 bases; unmatched bases: 5.

The chain combines TRBV12-5 with TRBJ2-1; no reliable D call. This CDR3 region has 13 residues. Trimming took off 6 bases at V and 5 bases at J, with 11 bases between the two ends. Germline V gene sequence: CDR1 LGHNT, CDR2 FRNRAP. The CDR3 loop reads CASGLGRDNEQFF. The CDR3 coding sequence is TGTGCTAGTGGCCTCGGAAGAGACAATGAGCAGTTCTTC.

This clonotype was recorded at least ten times. The V gene is TRBV20-1, the J gene TRBJ2-1; 10 nucleotides agree with TRBD2. The CDR3 covers 15 residues. The J segment lost 2 bases and the V segment lost 5 bases, leaving 6 bases of the junction unmatched. Germline V CDR1 and CDR2: DFQATT, SNEGSKA (reference sequence). In DNA, the CDR3 is TGCAGTGCTTCTCGCCTAGCGGGAGCCTACAATGAGCAGTTCTTC. Translating gives CSASRLAGAYNEQFF.

The sample holds a few counts of this clonotype. The chain combines TRBV7-9 with TRBJ1-1; tentative D call: TRBD1 (5 bases). CDR1 and CDR2 from the germline V gene are SEHNR and FQNEAQ (reference sequence). The CDR3 is 15 residues long. Trimming removed 3 bases from V and 0 bases from J, with 11 bases in between. CDR3 amino acids: CASSFSGALNTEAFF. The CDR3 DNA reads as TGTGCCAGCAGCTTCTCTGGGGCGCTGAACACTGAAGCTTTCTTT.

This clonotype has at least ten counts. The chain employs TRBV20-1 and TRBJ2-3; D might be TRBD2 (6 bases). CDR3 length: 17 residues. The germline gives CDR1 DFQATT, CDR2 SNEGSKA (reference sequence). V shed 3 bases and J shed 0 bases, with 19 bases lying between them. CDR3 in DNA: TGCAGTGCTAGCCCGCGGGGTAGCCTCACTAGCACAGATACGCAGTATTTT. As protein: CSASPRGSLTSTDTQYF.

This clonotype appeared a few times. The V and J genes are TRBV6-1 and TRBJ2-3, with D hard to call. Germline CDR1 and CDR2: MNHNS and SASEGT. V was cut by 3 bases and J by 2 bases, with 15 bases left in between. The CDR3 runs to 16 residues. CDR3 in DNA: TGTGCCAGCAGTGAGTCCGGGCCAACTACCACAGATACGCAGTATTTT. Protein sequence: CASSESGPTTTDTQYF.

There are many counts of this clonotype. The chain carries TRBV25-1 and TRBJ1-2; D ambiguous. The length of the CDR3 is 14 residues. Germline CDR1 and CDR2: MGHDK and SYGVNS. Trimming shortened V by 2 bases and J by 5 bases, and 12 bases separated the two germline ends. The CDR3 DNA reads TGTGCCAGCAGTGAAGGTGACGGTACATATGGCTACACCTTC. Amino acid sequence: CASSEGDGTYGYTF.

The V gene is TRBV5-1, the J gene TRBJ2-1; a possible D gene is TRBD2 (6 bases). This CDR3 is 17 amino acids long. Trimming left V 1 base short and J 4 bases short, with 18 bases between. Germline CDR1 is SGHRS and CDR2 is YFSETQ. This CDR3 is CASSLLTGTCPYNEQFF. The CDR3 DNA sequence: TGCGCCAGCAGCTTGCTTACTGGGACTTGTCCTTACAATGAGCAGTTCTTC.

The chain employs TRBV9 and TRBJ2-5; D gene uncertain. Germline V CDR1 and CDR2: SGDLS, YYNGEE. Trimming removed 0 bases from V and 2 bases from J, with 5 bases in between. This CDR3 region has 13 residues. This CDR3 reads CASSVGPQETQYF. As DNA, the CDR3 is TGTGCCAGCAGCGTAGGACCACAAGAGACCCAGTACTTC.

At least ten counts were recorded for this clonotype. The chain recombines TRBV29-1 with TRBJ2-1; maybe TRBD2 (7 bases). This CDR3 has 14 amino acids. Germline assignment: CDR1 SQVTM and CDR2 ANQGSEA. V dropped 6 bases and J dropped 5 bases, with 17 bases sitting between them. CDR3 in amino acids: CSVGRRGGHNEQFF. CDR3 nucleotides: TGCAGCGTGGGGAGAAGGGGGGGGCACAATGAGCAGTTCTTC.

This clonotype was detected many times. J is TRBJ2-1 and V is TRBV29-1; no clear D gene. Trimming removed 4 bases from V and 4 bases from J, with 14 bases in between. Germline assignment: CDR1 SQVTM and CDR2 ANQGSEA. The length of the CDR3 is 14 residues. CDR3: CSVVRTLIYNEQFF. The CDR3 region has the DNA TGCAGCGTTGTTCGGACCCTCATTTACAATGAGCAGTTCTTC.

This clonotype was detected a few times. The chain links TRBV20-1 to TRBJ2-2; 7 nucleotides agree with TRBD1. This CDR3 is built from 15 residues. V lost 0 bases to trimming and J lost 3 bases; unmatched junction nucleotides: 4. In germline, CDR1 is DFQATT, CDR2 SNEGSKA (reference sequence). CDR3 residues: CSARERTGYTGELFF. The CDR3 bases are TGCAGTGCTAGAGAAAGGACAGGCTACACCGGGGAGCTGTTTTTT.

The J gene is TRBJ2-1, the V gene TRBV20-1, with 11 bases that match TRBD2. V lost 2 bases and J lost 0; bases outside the gene matches: 3. CDR3 size: 16 residues. The germline gives CDR1 DFQATT, CDR2 SNEGSKA (reference sequence). Written as DNA, the CDR3 is TGCAGTGCTAGATCGCTAGCGGGAGGCTCCTACAATGAGCAGTTCTTC. This codes for CSARSLAGGSYNEQFF.

The sample holds a few counts of this clonotype. J is TRBJ1-5 and V is TRBV19; the D is unclear. V was pared by 2 bases and J by 7 bases, with 15 bases between. Germline CDR1 is LNHDA and CDR2 is SQIVND (reference sequence). The CDR3 runs to 15 residues. CDR3 in DNA: TGTGCCAGTAGTATAAGACCAGTTTCGATGCAGCCCCAGCATTTT. As protein: CASSIRPVSMQPQHF.

About this clonotype: One junction end disagrees with the germline gene, perhaps due to a read error. V gene TRBV4-3 combines with J gene TRBJ2-7; the D is unclear. This CDR3 is built from 13 residues. CDR1 and CDR2 (germline): LGHNA, YSLEER. The CDR3 here is CATSQVNGHEQYF. As DNA, the CDR3 is TGCGCCACCAGCCAGGTCAATGGGCACGAGCAGTACTTC.

This clonotype appeared a few times. The chain employs TRBV11-1 and TRBJ2-3, with 9 bases matching TRBD2. With V trimmed by 2 bases and J by 5 bases, 20 bases remained unmatched. The CDR3 is 20 amino acids. Per the germline V gene, CDR1 is SGHAT and CDR2 is FQDESV (reference sequence). DNA of the CDR3: TGTGCCAGCAGCTTAAGAGGCGGCGGGAGGGCCGGTCTAGGCAAAGATACGCAGTATTTT. Translating it yields CASSLRGGGRAGLGKDTQYF.

V and J are TRBV11-2 and TRBJ2-7, with D unresolved. V dropped 6 bases and J dropped 7 bases, with 16 bases sitting between them. Germline V CDR1 and CDR2: SGHAT, FQNNGV. The CDR3 extends over 13 amino acids. The CDR3 nucleotides are TGTGCCAGCAGTAAGGACGTGGTACGTGAGCAGTACTTC. It translates to CASSKDVVREQYF.